This record covers a single T cell receptor (beta chain). Its antigen is still unknown. The table came from immunoSEQ multiplex PCR; TCRdb's copy has only in-frame clones and leaves some out. The table records about 90,000 clones, around 85% of them present only once. The record originates from a study of OX40 agonist ivuxolimab in advanced cancers. Study-level background: Aged about 20 to 80 with a mean of approximately 57 years, they were about 78% male. General observations from the study: The authors did not determine the antigen specificity of the expanded peripheral T cells.

Sequences were derived from CD4+ or CD8+ T cells sorted from blood, sampled in a trial of the OX40 agonist ivuxolimab. The TCR was taken from an adult with an advanced solid tumor such as melanoma, head and neck, liver or kidney cancer.

DNA of the CDR3: TGCAGCGTTGAAGATCTAGGGGTGGTCACTGAAGCTTTCTTT. The encoded protein is CSVEDLGVVTEAFF. This chain links TRBV29-1 with TRBJ1-1; maybe TRBD1 (5 bases). Between the trimmed V and J ends, which lost 0 bases and 4 bases, there was a span of 12 bases. The CDR3 extends over 14 amino acids. Per the germline V gene, CDR1 is SQVTM and CDR2 is ANQGSEA. Full variable domain (missing parts from reference TRBV29-1 and TRBJ1-1): SAVISQKPSRDICQRGTSLTIQCQVDSQVTMMFWYRQQPGQSLTLIATANQGSEATYESGFVIDKFPISRPNLTFSTLTVSNMSPEDSSIYLCSVEDLGVVTEAFFGQGTRLTVV.